Below, 18 T cell receptor beta chains from the same sample are listed, as sequenced in a study of tumor and adjacent non-tumor tissue in lung cancer. TCRbeta libraries were built with three rounds of nested PCR, modified from ARM-PCR. TCRdb redid the calling of the multiplex PCR reads with MiXCR, one entry per CDR3 protein. The profile covers fewer than 100,000 distinct CDR3 sequences, with around 80% appearing a single time and less than 60% taken by the ten largest. This sample's RNA came from whole unsorted tissue. More than 3 cm separated this lung sample from the edge of the tumor. Material: distant non-tumor lung tissue. These receptors were collected from a man aged 55 to 69 with non-small cell lung cancer.

The chain carries TRBV11-3 and TRBJ2-3, with TRBD1 matching 7 bases. This CDR3 spans 13 amino acids. Per germline, CDR1 SGHNT and CDR2 YENEEA. V lost 8 bases, J lost 4 bases, and 6 bases stayed unmatched. The CDR3 DNA reads TGTGCCAGCGGGTCTCAGGGGGCAGATACGCAGTATTTT. This sequence encodes CASGSQGADTQYF.

The chain carries TRBV11-2 and TRBJ1-1; the match to TRBD1 covers 9 bases. The germline V gene has CDR1 SGHAT and CDR2 FQNNGV. With 6 bases clipped from V and 1 base from J, the junction kept 12 bases outside the gene matches. The CDR3 spans 17 residues. This chain's CDR3 is CASSLTGGVGRNTEAFF. The CDR3 region has the DNA TGTGCCAGCAGTTTAACAGGGGGCGTGGGTAGGAACACTGAAGCTTTCTTT.

As concerns this clonotype: The CDR3 carries no conserved terminal phenylalanine or tryptophan, so it likely arises from a read error. No DNA is shown, since the ends of the CDR3 on it are uncertain; the CDR3 is the one TCRdb lists. The rearrangement links TRBV11-2 to TRBJ2-6. Looked up from germline, CDR1 is SGHAT and CDR2 is FQNNGV. The CDR3 is 14 residues long, ends included. This CDR3 reads CASTPISGVNVLTL.

A remark on this clonotype: At one boundary the junction diverges from the germline segment, which might be a read error. V gene TRBV6-5 combines with J gene TRBJ2-7, with TRBD1 as a possible D gene (6 bases). The CDR3 spans 16 residues. CDR1 is MNHEY and CDR2 is SVGAGI in the germline V gene. The CDR3 region has the DNA TGTACCAGCAGTGGACAGAGCACAGGGAATTCCTACGAGCAGTACTTC. It yields the protein CTSSGQSTGNSYEQYF.

The CDR3 sequence is CIIDGQGNTGELFF. CDR3 coding DNA: TGCATCATTGACGGCCAGGGAAACACCGGGGAGCTGTTTTTT. The chain joins TRBV29-1 to TRBJ2-2; tentatively, D is TRBD1 (5 bases). CDR3 length equals 14 residues. Germline V gene data show CDR1 as SQVTM and CDR2 as ANQGSEA.

To note about this clonotype: Relative to the germline gene, one junction end is altered; a read error may explain this. This chain connects TRBV11-2 to TRBJ2-2, with D perhaps matching TRBD1 or TRBD2 (5 bases each). The CDR3 spans 15 residues. Germline V CDR1 and CDR2: SGHAT, FQNNGV. This CDR3 is CARSLGRVPSGELLF. Written as DNA, the CDR3 is TGTGCCCGCAGCTTGGGCAGGGTCCCTTCCGGGGAGCTGTTGTTT.

Remarks on this clonotype: A read error may produce the germline difference seen at one junction end. The chain joins TRBV11-3 to TRBJ1-2; tentatively, D is TRBD1 (6 bases). Germline V gene data show CDR1 as SGHNT and CDR2 as YENEEA. This CDR3 comprises 16 residues. The CDR3 sequence is CASSSRTSGANNGYTF. The CDR3 DNA sequence: TGTGCCAGCAGCAGCCGTACCTCGGGGGCTAACAATGGCTACACCTTC.

With regard to this clonotype: The limits of the CDR3 on the DNA are not certain, so only TCRdb's listed CDR3 is given. This chain connects TRBV10-2 to TRBJ2-1. Germline loops: CDR1 WSHSY, CDR2 SAAADI. The CDR3 region is 14 residues in length, termini included. The CDR3 region is CANYGCGPYNEQSF.

Turning to this clonotype: This CDR3 fails to terminate in the conserved phenylalanine or tryptophan, so it likely reflects a read error. The chain recombines TRBV11-3 with TRBJ1-2; weak D call: TRBD1 (5 bases). V was pared by 5 bases and J by 7 bases, with 14 bases between. Germline assignment: CDR1 SGHNT and CDR2 YENEEA. The CDR3 is made up of 13 amino acids. CDR3 sequence reads: CASSPPGTGGYTI. CDR3 in DNA: TGTGCCAGCAGCCCACCAGGGACTGGTGGCTACACCATC.

This clonotype was counted once. This chain connects TRBV11-2 to TRBJ1-2, with a tentative D call TRBD1 (6 bases). Germline values: CDR1 SGHAT, CDR2 FQNNGV. CDR3 length: 13 amino acids. Trimming removed 7 bases at V and 7 bases at J, with 16 bases between. The CDR3 region is CASTWDKGSGYTF. Written as DNA, the CDR3 is TGTGCCAGCACCTGGGACAAGGGAAGTGGCTACACCTTC.

This clonotype was seen only once. The V call is TRBV6-1, the J call TRBJ1-1; 8 nucleotides align to TRBD1. The CDR3 runs 14 residues. Looked up from germline, CDR1 is MNHNS and CDR2 is SASEGT. The CDR3 DNA reads as TGTGCTACCAGTGAAGACAGGGGCGACGCTGAAGCTTTCTTT. Amino acid sequence: CATSEDRGDAEAFF.

As to this clonotype: This may stem from a read error, because a much larger clone lies one nucleotide away. The chain links TRBV11-2 to TRBJ2-1, with TRBD1 as a possible D gene (5 bases). CDR1 SGHAT and CDR2 FQNNGV come from the germline V gene. The CDR3 extends over 15 amino acids. DNA of the CDR3: TGTGCCAGCAGACCTCAGGGCAAATCCTACAGTGAGCAGTTCTTC. Translating gives CASRPQGKSYSEQFF.

Many counts were recorded for this clonotype. The J gene is TRBJ1-2, the V gene TRBV29-1; 10 bases are a match to TRBD1. The CDR3 sequence is 14 residues long. V shed 7 bases, J shed 6 bases, and the junction held 11 bases outside the gene matches. From germline, CDR1 is SQVTM and CDR2 ANQGSEA. CDR3 nucleotide sequence: TGCAGCGCTGACCCTGGACAGGGGGAAAATGGCTACACCTTC. Its translation is CSADPGQGENGYTF. Combining the CDR3 with reference TRBV29-1 and TRBJ1-2 gives the whole variable domain SAVISQKPSRDICQRGTSLTIQCQVDSQVTMMFWYRQQPGQSLTLIATANQGSEATYESGFVIDKFPISRPNLTFSTLTVSNMSPEDSSIYLCSADPGQGENGYTFGSGTRLTVV.

This clonotype was seen only once. The conserved phenylalanine or tryptophan normally closing the CDR3 is absent here, so this likely arose from a read error. The chain uses TRBV6-2 or TRBV6-3 and TRBJ2-7; TRBD2 aligns across 10 bases. The CDR3 spans 15 residues. CDR1 MNHEY and CDR2 SVGEGT come from the germline V gene. The CDR3 nucleotides are TGTGTCAGCAGTCCCCGGACTAGCGGAAGCTACGAGCAGTACTTA. This encodes CVSSPRTSGSYEQYL.

In regard to this clonotype: A much larger clone sits a single nucleotide away, making a read error possible. This chain joins TRBV5-6 and TRBJ1-6; no clear D gene. CDR3 length: 13 amino acids. The V and J ends lost 4 bases and 9 bases respectively, with 11 bases between them. The germline V gene has CDR1 SGHDT and CDR2 YYEEEE. CDR3 in DNA: TGTGCCAGCAGCCAGAGGCAGAGTTCACCCCTCCACTTT. Amino acid sequence: CASSQRQSSPLHF.

As concerns this clonotype: The germline gene is not matched at one end of the junction; a read error may be the cause. The chain joins TRBV20-1 to TRBJ1-1; the D is unclear. This CDR3 spans 14 amino acids. The V gene's germline CDR1 is DFQATT and CDR2 SNEGSKA (reference sequence). As DNA, the CDR3 is TGCAGTGTTAGAGGTATGGGGTCCGCTGGGGAAGCTTTCTTT. This translates into CSVRGMGSAGEAFF.

Turning to this clonotype: This is likely a read error, given that the CDR3 carries no conserved phenylalanine or tryptophan at its end. Because the CDR3's place on the DNA is in doubt, the DNA is left out and the CDR3 is given as listed by TCRdb. J is TRBJ2-1 and V is TRBV20-1; the DNA was not used to check the table's D call, TRBD2. CDR1 DFQATT and CDR2 SNEGSKA come from the germline V gene (reference sequence). The CDR3 is 19 residues long, counting both termini. The CDR3 loop reads CSAIHPGLAGGSSYNEHFL.

About this clonotype itself: Without the conserved terminal phenylalanine or tryptophan, this CDR3 likely stems from a read error. V and J are TRBV7-8 and TRBJ2-1; 8 bases are a match to TRBD1. CDR3 size: 14 residues. The germline V gene encodes CDR1 SGHVS and CDR2 FQNEAQ. The CDR3 sequence: CASTLDRDYNGQFL. DNA for the CDR3: TGTGCCAGCACCCTGGACAGGGATTACAATGGGCAGTTCTTA.